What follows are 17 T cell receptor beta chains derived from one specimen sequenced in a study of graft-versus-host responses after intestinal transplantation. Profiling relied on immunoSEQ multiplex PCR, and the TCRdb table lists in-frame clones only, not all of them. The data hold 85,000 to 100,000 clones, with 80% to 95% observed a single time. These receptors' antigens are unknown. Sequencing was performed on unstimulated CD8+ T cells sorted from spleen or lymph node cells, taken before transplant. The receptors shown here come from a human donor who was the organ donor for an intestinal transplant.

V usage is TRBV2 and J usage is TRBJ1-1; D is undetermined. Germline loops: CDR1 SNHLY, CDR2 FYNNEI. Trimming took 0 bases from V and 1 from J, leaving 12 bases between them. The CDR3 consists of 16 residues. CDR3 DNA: TGTGCCAGCAGTGAAGCGCTTGTCAGAAGGAACACTGAAGCTTTCTTT. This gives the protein CASSEALVRRNTEAFF.

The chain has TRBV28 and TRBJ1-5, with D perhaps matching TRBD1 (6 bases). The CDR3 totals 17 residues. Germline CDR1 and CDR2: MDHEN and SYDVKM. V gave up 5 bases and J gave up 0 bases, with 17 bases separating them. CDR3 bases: TGTGCCAGCAGTACTTTGACAGGACCGTATAGCAATCAGCCCCAGCATTTT. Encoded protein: CASSTLTGPYSNQPQHF.

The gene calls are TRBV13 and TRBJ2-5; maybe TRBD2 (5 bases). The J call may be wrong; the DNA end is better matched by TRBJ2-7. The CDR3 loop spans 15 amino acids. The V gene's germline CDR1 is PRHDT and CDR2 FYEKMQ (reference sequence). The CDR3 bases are TGTGCCAGCAGCTTTGGAACCGACTATTCCTACGAGCAGTACTTC. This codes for CASSFGTDYSYEQYF.

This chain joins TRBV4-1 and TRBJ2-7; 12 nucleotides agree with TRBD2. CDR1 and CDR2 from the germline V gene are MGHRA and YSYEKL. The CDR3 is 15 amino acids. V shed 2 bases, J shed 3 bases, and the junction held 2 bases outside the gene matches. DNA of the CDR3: TGCGCCAGCAGCCAAAGGACTAGCGGGGACTACGAGCAGTACTTC. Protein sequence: CASSQRTSGDYEQYF.

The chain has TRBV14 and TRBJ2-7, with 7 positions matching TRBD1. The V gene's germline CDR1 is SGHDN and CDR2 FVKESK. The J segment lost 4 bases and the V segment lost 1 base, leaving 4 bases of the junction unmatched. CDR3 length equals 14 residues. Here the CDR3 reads CASSQAGQVYEQYF. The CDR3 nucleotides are TGTGCCAGCAGCCAAGCAGGACAGGTATACGAGCAGTACTTC.

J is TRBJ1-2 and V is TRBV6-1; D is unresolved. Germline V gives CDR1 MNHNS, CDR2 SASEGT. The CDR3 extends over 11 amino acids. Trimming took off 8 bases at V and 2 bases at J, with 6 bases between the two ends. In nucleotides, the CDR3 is TGTGCCAGCTCCAGGAACTATGGCTACACCTTC. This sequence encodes CASSRNYGYTF.

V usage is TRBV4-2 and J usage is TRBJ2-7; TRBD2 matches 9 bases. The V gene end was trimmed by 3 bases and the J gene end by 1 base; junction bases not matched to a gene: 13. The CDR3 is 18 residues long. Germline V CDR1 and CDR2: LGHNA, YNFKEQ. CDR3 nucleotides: TGTGCCAGCAGCCAGGGGGGACTAGCCGGGGAGATTTCCTACGAGCAGTACTTC. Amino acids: CASSQGGLAGEISYEQYF.

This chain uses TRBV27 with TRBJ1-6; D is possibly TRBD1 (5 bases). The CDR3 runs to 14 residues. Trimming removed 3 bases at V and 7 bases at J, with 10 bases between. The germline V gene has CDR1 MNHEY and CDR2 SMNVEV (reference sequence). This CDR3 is CASSLWGPNSPLHF. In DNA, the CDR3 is TGTGCCAGCAGTTTGTGGGGCCCAAATTCACCCCTCCACTTT.

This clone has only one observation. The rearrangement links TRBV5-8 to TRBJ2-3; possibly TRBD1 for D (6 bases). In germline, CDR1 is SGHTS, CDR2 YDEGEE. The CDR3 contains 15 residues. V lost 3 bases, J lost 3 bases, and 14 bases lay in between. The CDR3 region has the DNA TGTGCCAGCAGCTATTACAGGGAGCGGACAGATACGCAGTATTTT. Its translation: CASSYYRERTDTQYF.

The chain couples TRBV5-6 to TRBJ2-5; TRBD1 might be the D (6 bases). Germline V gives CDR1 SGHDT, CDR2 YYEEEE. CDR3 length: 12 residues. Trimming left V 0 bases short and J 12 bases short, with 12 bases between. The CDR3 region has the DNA TGTGCCAGCAGCTTGGGTGGACAGCACAAGTACTTC. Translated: CASSLGGQHKYF.

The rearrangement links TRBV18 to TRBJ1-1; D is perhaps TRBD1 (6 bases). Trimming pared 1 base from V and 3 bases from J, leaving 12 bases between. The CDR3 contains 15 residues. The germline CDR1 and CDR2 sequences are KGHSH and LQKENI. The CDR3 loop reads CASSPRVSGDTEAFF. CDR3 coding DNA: TGTGCCAGCTCACCACGGGTCTCAGGGGACACTGAAGCTTTCTTT.

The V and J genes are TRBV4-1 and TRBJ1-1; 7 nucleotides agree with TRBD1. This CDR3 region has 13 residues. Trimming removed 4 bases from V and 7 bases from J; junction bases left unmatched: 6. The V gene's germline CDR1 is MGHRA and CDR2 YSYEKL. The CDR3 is CASSLPGGFEAFF. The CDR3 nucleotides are TGCGCCAGCAGCCTGCCAGGGGGATTTGAAGCTTTCTTT.

CDR3 sequence (DNA): TGTGCCAGCTCACCACCGTCCCAAGGGGCCTACGAGCAGTACTTC. Translating gives CASSPPSQGAYEQYF. The genes are TRBV18 and TRBJ2-7; perhaps TRBD1 as D (5 bases). Deletions cut 0 bases from V and 2 bases from J, with 11 bases between. Per germline, CDR1 KGHSH and CDR2 LQKENI. There are 15 residues in the CDR3.

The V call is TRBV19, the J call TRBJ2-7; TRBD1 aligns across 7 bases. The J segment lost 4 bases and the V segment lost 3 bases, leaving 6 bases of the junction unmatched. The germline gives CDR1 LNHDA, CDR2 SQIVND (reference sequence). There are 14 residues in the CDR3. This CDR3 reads CASSIRDRAYEQYF. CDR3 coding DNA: TGTGCCAGTAGTATCCGTGACAGGGCTTACGAGCAGTACTTC.

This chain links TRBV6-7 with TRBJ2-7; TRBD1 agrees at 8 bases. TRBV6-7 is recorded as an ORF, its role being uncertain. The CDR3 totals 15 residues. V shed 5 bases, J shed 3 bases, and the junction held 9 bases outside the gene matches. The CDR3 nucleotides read TGTGCCAGCAGTAGAGACAGGGGCCCCTACTACGAGCAGTACTTC. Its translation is CASSRDRGPYYEQYF.

The DNA for the CDR3 is TGCGCCAGCAGCCACAAAAACCCGGGACAGCGAGCTTTCTTT. Translating gives CASSHKNPGQRAFF. The chain recombines TRBV4-1 with TRBJ1-1; 7 positions agree with TRBD1. The ends lost 3 bases at V and 10 bases at J; junction bases unmatched: 11. The CDR3 runs to 14 residues. From germline, CDR1 is MGHRA and CDR2 YSYEKL.

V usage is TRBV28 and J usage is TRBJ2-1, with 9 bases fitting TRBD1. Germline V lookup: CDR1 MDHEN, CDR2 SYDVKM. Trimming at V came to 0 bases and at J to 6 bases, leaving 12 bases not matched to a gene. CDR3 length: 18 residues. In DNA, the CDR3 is TGTGCCAGCAGTTTATGGTTGTCGACAGGGGGACAACCCAATGAGCAGTTCTTC. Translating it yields CASSLWLSTGGQPNEQFF.